The T cell receptor beta chain under discussion was sequenced for a study of blood T cells in healthy people across ages. V shed 3 bases and J shed 8 bases, with 11 bases lying between them. The V gene's germline CDR1 is MNHEY and CDR2 SMNVEV (reference sequence). This CDR3 spans 12 amino acids. The second PCR ran about 6 to 11 cycles with a sample-barcoded 5' primer and J-beta primers. TCRdb reprocessed the 5' RACE reads via MiXCR and lists one record per CDR3 protein. The sample shows 850,000 to 1,300,000 distinct CDR3 sequences, around 45% of them seen only once. In its sample, this clonotype was seen many times.

The specimen was blood. The source is a woman aged 60-70 years in good health. V is TRBV27 and J is TRBJ2-7; no firm D call. The CDR3 nucleotides are TGTGCCAGCAGTTTTGTCGGAAGGAAGCAGTACTTC. It is translated as CASSFVGRKQYF.